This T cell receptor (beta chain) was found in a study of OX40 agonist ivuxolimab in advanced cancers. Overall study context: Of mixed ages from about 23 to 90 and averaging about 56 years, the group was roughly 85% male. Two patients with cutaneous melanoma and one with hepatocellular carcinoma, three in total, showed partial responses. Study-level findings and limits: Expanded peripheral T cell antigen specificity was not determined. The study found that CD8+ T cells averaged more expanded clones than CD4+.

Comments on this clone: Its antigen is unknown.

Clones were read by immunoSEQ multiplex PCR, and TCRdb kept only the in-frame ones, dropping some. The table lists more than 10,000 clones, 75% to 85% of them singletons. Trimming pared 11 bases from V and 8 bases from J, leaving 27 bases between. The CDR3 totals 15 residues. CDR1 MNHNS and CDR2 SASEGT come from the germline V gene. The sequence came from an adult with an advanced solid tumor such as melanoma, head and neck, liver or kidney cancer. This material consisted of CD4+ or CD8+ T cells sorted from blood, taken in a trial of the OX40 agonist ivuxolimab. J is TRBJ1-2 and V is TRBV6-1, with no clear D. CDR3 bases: TGTGCCGGCCAACCGGCGTATCGACGGGCAGAGGGCTACACCTTC. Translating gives CAGQPAYRRAEGYTF.